Reported below is one T cell receptor beta chain. What it recognizes is unknown. The sample comes from a study of T cell responses to AZD1222 COVID-19 vaccine. Study as a whole: Second doses at about 4 or about 12 weeks were pooled. The study's findings and limits: Among the donors, most were white British and more were female, and clonal diversity was possibly underestimated. Increases in Spike-specific TCR breadth and depth were seen after two AZD1222 doses. No repertoire was sampled before or during the peak T cell response, only after it.

Method: immunoSEQ multiplex PCR; TCRdb's copy keeps in-frame clones and lacks some. The repertoire holds roughly 67,000 clones, with about 90% as singletons. With V trimmed by 5 bases and J by 6 bases, 6 bases remained unmatched. Germline values: CDR1 SGHTA, CDR2 FQGTGA. CDR3 length: 14 amino acids. Source: peripheral blood, taken on day 0 of AZD1222 vaccination. This receptor was identified in an adult in good health. The chain is built from TRBV7-3 and TRBJ2-3, with 9 bases lining up with TRBD1. In DNA, the CDR3 is TGTGCCAGCAGCCCAAGGGACAGGGACGATACGCAGTATTTT. This sequence encodes CASSPRDRDDTQYF.